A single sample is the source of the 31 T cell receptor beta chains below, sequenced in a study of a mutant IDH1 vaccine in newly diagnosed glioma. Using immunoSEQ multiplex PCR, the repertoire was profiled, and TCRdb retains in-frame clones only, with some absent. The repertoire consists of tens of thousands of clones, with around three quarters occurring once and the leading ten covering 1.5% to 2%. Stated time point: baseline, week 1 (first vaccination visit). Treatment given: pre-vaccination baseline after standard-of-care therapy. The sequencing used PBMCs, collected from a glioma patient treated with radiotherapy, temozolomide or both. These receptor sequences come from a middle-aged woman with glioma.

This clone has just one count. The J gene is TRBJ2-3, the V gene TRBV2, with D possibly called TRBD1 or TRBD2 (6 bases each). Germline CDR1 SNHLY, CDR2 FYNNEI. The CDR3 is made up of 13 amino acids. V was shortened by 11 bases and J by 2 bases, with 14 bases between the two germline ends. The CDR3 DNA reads TGTGCCTCTCGGGGGCCTAACACAGATACGCAGTATTTT. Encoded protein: CASRGPNTDTQYF.

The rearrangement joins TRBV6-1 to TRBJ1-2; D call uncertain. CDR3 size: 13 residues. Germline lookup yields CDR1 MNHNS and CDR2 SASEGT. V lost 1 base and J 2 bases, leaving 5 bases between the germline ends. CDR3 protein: CASSEVGNYGYTF. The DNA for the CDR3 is TGTGCCAGCAGTGAAGTGGGGAACTATGGCTACACCTTC.

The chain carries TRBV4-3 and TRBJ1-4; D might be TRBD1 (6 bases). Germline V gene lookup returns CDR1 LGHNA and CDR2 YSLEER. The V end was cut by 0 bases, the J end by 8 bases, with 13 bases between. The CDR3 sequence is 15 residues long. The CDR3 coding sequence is TGCGCCAGCAGCCAAGATGTCGGGGGGCAGGAAAAACTGTTTTTT. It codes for CASSQDVGGQEKLFF.

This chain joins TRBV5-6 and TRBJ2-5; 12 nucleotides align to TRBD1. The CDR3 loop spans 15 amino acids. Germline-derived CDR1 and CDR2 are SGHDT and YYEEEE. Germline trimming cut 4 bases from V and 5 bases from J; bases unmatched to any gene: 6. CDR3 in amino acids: CASSRGQGAGETQYF. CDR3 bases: TGTGCCAGCAGCCGGGGACAGGGGGCGGGGGAGACCCAGTACTTC.

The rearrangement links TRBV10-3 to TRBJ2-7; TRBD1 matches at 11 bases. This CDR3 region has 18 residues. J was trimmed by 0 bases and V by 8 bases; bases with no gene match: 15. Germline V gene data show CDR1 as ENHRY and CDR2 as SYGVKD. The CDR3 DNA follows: TGTGCCATCGGGGGTAGTCGGGACAGGGGGAGAGGCTCCTACGAGCAGTACTTC. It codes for CAIGGSRDRGRGSYEQYF.

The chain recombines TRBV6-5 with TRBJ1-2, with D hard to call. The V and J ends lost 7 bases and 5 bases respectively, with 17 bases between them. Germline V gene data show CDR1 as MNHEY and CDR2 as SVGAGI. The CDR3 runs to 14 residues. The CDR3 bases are TGTGCCAGCACCCAGAATTCCCGCGGGTATGGCTACACCTTC. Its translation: CASTQNSRGYGYTF.

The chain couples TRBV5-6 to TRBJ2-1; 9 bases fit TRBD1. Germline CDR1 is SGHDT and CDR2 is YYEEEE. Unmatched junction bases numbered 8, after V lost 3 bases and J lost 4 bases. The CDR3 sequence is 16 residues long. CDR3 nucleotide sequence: TGTGCCAGCAGCTCGTTGGACAGGGGAGCGTACAATGAGCAGTTCTTC. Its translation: CASSSLDRGAYNEQFF.

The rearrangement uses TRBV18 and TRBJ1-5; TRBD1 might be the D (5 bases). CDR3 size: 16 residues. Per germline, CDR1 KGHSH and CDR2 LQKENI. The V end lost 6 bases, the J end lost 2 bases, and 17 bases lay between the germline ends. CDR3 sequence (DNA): TGTGCCAGCTCCGCCGTCGGGGGTAGGGGCAATCAGCCCCAGCATTTT. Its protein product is CASSAVGGRGNQPQHF.

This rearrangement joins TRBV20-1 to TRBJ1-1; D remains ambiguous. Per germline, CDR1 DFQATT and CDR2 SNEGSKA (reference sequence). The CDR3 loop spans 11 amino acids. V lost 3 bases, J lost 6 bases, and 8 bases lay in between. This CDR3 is CSASTGAEAFF. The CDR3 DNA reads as TGCAGTGCTAGTACGGGAGCTGAAGCTTTCTTT.

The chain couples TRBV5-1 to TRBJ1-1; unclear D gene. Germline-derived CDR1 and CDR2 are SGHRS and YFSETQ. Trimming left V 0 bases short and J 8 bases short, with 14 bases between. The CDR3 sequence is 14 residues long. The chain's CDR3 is CASSLAGSSVEAFF. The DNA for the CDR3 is TGCGCCAGCAGCTTGGCCGGTAGCAGCGTAGAAGCTTTCTTT.

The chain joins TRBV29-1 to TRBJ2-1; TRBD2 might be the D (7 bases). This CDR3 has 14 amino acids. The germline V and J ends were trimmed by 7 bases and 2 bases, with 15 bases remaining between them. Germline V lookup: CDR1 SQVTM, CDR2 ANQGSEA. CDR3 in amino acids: CSASRGGAYNEQFF. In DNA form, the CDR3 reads TGCAGCGCCTCTAGGGGGGGGGCCTACAATGAGCAGTTCTTC.

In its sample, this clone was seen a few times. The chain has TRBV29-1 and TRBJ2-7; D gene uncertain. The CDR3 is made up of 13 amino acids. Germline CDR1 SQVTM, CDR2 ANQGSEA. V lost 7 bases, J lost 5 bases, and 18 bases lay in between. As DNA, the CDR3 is TGCAGCGCCGGGTGGCTGGGCAAGGACGAGCAGTACTTC. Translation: CSAGWLGKDEQYF.

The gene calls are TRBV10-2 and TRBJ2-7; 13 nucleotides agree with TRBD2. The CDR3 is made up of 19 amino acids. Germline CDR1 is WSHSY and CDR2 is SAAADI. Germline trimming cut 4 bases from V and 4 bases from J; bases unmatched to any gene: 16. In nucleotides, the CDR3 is TGCGCCAGCAGTGGGGCCCCAGCAGGACTAGCGGGGGATACTTACGAGCAGTACTTC. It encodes CASSGAPAGLAGDTYEQYF.

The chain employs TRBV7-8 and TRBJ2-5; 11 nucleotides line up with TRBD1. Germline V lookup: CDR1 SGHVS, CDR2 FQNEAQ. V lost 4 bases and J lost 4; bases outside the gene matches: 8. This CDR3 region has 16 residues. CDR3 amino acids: CASSSVRTGGRETQYF. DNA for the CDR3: TGTGCCAGCAGCTCCGTACGGACAGGGGGCAGAGAGACCCAGTACTTC.

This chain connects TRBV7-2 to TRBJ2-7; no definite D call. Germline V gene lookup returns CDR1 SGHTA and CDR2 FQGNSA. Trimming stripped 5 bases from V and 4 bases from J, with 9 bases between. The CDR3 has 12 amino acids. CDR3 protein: CASSGDGYEQYF. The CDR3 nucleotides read TGTGCCAGCAGCGGAGATGGATACGAGCAGTACTTC.

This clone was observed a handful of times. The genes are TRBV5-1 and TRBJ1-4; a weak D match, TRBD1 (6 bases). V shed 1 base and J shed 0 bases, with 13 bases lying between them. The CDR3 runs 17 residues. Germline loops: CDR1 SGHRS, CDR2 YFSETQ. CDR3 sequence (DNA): TGCGCCAGCAGCTTGATGCCACAGGGTTCAACTAATGAAAAACTGTTTTTT. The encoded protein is CASSLMPQGSTNEKLFF.

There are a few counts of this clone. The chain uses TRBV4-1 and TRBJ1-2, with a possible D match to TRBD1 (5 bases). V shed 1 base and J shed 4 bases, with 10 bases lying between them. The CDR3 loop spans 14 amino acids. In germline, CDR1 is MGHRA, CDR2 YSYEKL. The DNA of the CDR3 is TGCGCCAGCAGCCAAGGGGGGAACCGCTATGGCTACACCTTC. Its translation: CASSQGGNRYGYTF.

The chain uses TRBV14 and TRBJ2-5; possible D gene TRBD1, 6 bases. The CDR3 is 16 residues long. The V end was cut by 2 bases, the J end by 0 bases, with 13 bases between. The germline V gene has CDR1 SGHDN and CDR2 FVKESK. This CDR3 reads CASSQLSTGNQETQYF. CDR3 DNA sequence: TGTGCCAGCAGCCAATTAAGCACAGGGAACCAAGAGACCCAGTACTTC.

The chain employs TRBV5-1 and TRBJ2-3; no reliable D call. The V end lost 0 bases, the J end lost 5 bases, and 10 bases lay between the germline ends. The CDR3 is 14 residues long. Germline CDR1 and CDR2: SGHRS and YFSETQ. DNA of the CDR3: TGCGCCAGCAGCTTGGAGGCCGGCGTAGATACGCAGTATTTT. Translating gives CASSLEAGVDTQYF. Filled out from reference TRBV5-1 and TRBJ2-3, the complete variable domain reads KAGVTQTPRYLIKTRGQQVTLSCSPISGHRSVSWYQQTPGQGLQFLFEYFSETQRNKGNFPGRFSGRQFSNSRSEMNVSTLELGDSALYLCASSLEAGVDTQYFGPGTRLTVL.

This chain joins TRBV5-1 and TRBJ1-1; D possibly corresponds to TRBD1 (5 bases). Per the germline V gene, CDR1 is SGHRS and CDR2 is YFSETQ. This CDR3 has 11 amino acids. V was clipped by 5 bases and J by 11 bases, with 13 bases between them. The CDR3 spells CASRGGAGAFF. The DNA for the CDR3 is TGCGCCAGCAGAGGAGGGGCGGGGGCTTTCTTT.

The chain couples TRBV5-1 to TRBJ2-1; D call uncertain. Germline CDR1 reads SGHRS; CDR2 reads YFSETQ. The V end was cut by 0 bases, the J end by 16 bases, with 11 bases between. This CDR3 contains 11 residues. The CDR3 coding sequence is TGCGCCAGCAGCTTGGAACGACAAGCCTTCTTC. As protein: CASSLERQAFF. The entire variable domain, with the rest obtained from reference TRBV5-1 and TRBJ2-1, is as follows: KAGVTQTPRYLIKTRGQQVTLSCSPISGHRSVSWYQQTPGQGLQFLFEYFSETQRNKGNFPGRFSGRQFSNSRSEMNVSTLELGDSALYLCASSLERQAFFGPGTRLTVL.

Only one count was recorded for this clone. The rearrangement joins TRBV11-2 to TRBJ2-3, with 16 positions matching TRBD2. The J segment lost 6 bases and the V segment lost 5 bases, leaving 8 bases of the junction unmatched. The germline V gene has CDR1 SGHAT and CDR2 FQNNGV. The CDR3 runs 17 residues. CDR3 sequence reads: CASSRGTSGGAGDTQYF. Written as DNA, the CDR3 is TGTGCCAGCAGCCGAGGGACTAGCGGGGGGGCAGGGGATACGCAGTATTTT. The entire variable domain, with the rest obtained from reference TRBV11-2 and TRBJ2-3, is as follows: EAGVAQSPRYKIIEKRQSVAFWCNPISGHATLYWYQQILGQGPKLLIQFQNNGVVDDSQLPKDRFSAERLKGVDSTLKIQPAKLEDSAVYLCASSRGTSGGAGDTQYFGPGTRLTVL.

CDR3 residues: CASSAIQGARETQYF. CDR3 nucleotide sequence: TGCGCCAGCAGCGCAATACAGGGGGCTAGGGAGACCCAGTACTTC. The V and J genes are TRBV5-1 and TRBJ2-5; the match to TRBD1 covers 9 bases. The CDR3 has 15 residues. J gave up 5 bases and V 4 bases, and 9 bases lay outside the gene matches. Germline CDR1 reads SGHRS; CDR2 reads YFSETQ.

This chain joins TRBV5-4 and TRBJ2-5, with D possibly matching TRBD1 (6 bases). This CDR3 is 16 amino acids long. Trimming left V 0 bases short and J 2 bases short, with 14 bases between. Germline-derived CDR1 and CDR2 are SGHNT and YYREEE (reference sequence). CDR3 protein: CASSLEGTPEQETQYF. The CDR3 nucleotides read TGTGCCAGCAGCTTGGAAGGGACACCCGAACAAGAGACCCAGTACTTC.

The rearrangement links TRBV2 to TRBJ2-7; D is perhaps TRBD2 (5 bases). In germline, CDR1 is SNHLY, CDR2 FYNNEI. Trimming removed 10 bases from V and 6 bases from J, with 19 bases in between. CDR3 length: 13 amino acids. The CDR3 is CATLTRPSGEQYF. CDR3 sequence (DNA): TGTGCCACCCTCACTAGACCCTCAGGCGAGCAGTACTTC.

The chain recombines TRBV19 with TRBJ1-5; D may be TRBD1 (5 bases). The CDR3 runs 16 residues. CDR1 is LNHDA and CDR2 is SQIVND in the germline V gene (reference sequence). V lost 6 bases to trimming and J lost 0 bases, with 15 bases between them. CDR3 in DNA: TGTGCCAGTAGCCTCGGACACCTCTATAGCAATCAGCCCCAGCATTTT. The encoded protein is CASSLGHLYSNQPQHF.

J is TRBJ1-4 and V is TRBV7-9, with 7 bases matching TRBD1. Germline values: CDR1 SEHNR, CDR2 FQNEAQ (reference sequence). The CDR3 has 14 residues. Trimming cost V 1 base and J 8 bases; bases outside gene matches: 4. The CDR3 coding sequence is TGTGCCAGCAGCTTAGGACAGGGTAGAGAAAAACTGTTTTTT. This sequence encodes CASSLGQGREKLFF.

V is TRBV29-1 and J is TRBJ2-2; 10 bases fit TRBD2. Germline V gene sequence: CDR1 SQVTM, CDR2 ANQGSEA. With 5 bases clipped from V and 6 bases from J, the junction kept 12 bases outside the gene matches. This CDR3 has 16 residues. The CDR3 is CSVRISGLAMAGELFF. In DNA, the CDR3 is TGCAGCGTTCGCATTTCGGGACTAGCGATGGCCGGGGAGCTGTTTTTT.

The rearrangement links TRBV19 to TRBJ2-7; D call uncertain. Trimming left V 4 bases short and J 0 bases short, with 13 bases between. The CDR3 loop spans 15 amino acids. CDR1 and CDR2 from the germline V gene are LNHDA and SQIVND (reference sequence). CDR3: CASSKDIRTSYEQYF. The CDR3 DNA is TGTGCCAGTAGTAAAGACATACGGACCTCCTACGAGCAGTACTTC.

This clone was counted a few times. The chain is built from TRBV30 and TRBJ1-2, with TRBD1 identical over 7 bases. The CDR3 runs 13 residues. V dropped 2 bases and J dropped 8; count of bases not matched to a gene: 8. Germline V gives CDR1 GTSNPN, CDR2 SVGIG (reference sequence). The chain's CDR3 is CAWSPRGVGGYTF. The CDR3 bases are TGTGCCTGGAGTCCCAGGGGGGTGGGAGGCTACACCTTC.

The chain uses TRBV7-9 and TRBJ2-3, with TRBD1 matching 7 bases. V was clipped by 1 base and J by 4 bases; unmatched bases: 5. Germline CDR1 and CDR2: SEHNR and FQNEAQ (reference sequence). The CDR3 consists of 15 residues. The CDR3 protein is CASSLGQGTADTQYF. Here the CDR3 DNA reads TGTGCCAGCAGCTTAGGACAGGGAACAGCAGATACGCAGTATTTT.